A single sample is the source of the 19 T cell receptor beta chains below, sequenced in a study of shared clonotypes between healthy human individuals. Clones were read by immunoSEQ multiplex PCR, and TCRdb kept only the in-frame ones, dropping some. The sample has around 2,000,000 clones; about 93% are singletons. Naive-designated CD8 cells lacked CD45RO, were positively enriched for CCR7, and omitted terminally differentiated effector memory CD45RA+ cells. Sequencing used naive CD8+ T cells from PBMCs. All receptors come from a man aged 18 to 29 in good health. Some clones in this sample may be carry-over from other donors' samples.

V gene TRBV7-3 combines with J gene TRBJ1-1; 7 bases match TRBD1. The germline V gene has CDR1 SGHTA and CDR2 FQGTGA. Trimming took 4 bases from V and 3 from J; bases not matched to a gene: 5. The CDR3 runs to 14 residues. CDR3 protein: CASSYRGGHTEAFF. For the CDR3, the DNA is TGTGCCAGCAGCTACAGGGGAGGTCACACTGAAGCTTTCTTT.

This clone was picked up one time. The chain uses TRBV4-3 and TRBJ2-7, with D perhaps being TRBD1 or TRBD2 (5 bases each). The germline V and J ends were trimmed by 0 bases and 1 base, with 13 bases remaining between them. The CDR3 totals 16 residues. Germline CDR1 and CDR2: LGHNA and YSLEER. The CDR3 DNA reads TGCGCCAGCAGCCAAGATTCCGGGGCGGCTTCCTACGAGCAGTACTTC. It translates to CASSQDSGAASYEQYF.

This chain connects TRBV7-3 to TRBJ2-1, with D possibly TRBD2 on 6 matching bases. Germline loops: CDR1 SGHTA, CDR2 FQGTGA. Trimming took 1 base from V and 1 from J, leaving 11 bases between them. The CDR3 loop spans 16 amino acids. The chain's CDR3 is CASSLIGTASYNEQFF. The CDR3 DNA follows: TGTGCCAGCAGCTTAATTGGGACTGCATCCTACAATGAGCAGTTCTTC. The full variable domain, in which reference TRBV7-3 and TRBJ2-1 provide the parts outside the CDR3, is GAGVSQTPSNKVTEKGKYVELRCDPISGHTALYWYRQSLGQGPEFLIYFQGTGAADDSGLPNDRFFAVRPEGSVSTLKIQRTERGDSAVYLCASSLIGTASYNEQFFGPGTRLTVL.

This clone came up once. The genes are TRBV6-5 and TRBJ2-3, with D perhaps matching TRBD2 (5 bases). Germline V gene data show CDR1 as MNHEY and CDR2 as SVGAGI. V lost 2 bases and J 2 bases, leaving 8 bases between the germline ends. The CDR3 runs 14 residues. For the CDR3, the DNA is TGTGCCAGCAGTTACAGCGGCCTCACAGATACGCAGTATTTT. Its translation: CASSYSGLTDTQYF.

The CDR3 loop is CASSERAAGMGTEAFF. The CDR3 DNA sequence: TGTGCCAGCAGTGAACGGGCAGCCGGAATGGGCACTGAAGCTTTCTTT. The chain links TRBV2 to TRBJ1-1, with D uncertain. Trimming removed 2 bases at V and 4 bases at J, with 17 bases between. CDR1 SNHLY and CDR2 FYNNEI come from the germline V gene. This CDR3 has 16 amino acids.

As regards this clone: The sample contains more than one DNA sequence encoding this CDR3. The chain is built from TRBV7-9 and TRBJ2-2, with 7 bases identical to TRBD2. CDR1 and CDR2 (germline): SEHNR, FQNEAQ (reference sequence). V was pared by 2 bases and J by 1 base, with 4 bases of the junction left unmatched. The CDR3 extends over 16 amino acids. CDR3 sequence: CASSLRASGNTGELFF. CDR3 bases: TGTGCCAGCAGCTTAAGGGCTAGCGGGAACACCGGGGAGCTGTTTTTT.

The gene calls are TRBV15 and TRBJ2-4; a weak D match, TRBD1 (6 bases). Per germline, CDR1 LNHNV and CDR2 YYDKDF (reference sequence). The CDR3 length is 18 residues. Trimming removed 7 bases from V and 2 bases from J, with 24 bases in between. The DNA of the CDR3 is TGTGCCACCACCAAGAGCCTCCTTGAGGGGGAACCCAAAAACATTCAGTACTTC. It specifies CATTKSLLEGEPKNIQYF. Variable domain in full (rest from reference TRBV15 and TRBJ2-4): DAMVIQNPRYQVTQFGKPVTLSCSQTLNHNVMYWYQQKSSQAPKLLFHYYDKDFNNEADTPDNFQSRRPNTSFCFLDIRSPGLGDTAMYLCATTKSLLEGEPKNIQYFGAGTRLSVL.

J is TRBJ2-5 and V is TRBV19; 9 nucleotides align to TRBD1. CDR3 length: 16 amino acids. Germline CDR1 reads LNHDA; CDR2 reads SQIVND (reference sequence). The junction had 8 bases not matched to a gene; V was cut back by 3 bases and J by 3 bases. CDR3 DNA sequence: TGTGCCAGTAGTATTTTGGGTCGGACAGGGGAAGAGACCCAGTACTTC. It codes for CASSILGRTGEETQYF.

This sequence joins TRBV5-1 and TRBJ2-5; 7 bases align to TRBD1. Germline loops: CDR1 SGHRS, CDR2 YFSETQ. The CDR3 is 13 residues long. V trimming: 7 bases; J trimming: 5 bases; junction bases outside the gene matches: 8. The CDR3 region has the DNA TGCGCCAGCGGCGACAGGGACGGGGAGACCCAGTACTTC. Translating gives CASGDRDGETQYF.

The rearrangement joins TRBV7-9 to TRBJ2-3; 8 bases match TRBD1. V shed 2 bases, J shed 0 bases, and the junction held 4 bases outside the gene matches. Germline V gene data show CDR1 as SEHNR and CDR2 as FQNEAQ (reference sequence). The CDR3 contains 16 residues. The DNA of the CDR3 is TGTGCCAGCAGCTTACCTGGGACAGGCAGCACAGATACGCAGTATTTT. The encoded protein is CASSLPGTGSTDTQYF. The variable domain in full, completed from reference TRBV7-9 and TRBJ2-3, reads DTGVSQNPRHKITKRGQNVTFRCDPISEHNRLYWYRQTLGQGPEFLTYFQNEAQLEKSRLLSDRFSAERPKGSFSTLEIQRTEQGDSAMYLCASSLPGTGSTDTQYFGPGTRLTVL.

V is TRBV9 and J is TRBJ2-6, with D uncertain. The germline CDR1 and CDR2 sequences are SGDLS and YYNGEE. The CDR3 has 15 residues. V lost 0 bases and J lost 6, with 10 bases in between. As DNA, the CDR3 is TGTGCCAGCAGCGTAGCCGAGGTGAAGGCCAACGTCCTGACTTTC. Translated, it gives CASSVAEVKANVLTF.

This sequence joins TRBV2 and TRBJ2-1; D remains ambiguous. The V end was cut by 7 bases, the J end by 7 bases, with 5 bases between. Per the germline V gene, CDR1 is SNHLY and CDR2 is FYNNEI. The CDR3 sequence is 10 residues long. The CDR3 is CASTENEQFF. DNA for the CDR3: TGTGCCAGCACTGAGAATGAGCAGTTCTTC.

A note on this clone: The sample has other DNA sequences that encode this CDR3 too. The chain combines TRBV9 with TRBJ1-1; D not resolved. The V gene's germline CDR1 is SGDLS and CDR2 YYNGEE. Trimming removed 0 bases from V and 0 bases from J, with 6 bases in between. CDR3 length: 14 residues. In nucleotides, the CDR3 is TGTGCCAGCAGCGTAGCGGGGTTGAACACTGAAGCTTTCTTT. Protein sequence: CASSVAGLNTEAFF.

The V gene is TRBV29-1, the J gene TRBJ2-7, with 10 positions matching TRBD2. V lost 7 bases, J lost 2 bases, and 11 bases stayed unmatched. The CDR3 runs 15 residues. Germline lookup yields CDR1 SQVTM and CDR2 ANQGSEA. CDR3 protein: CSATSGEGPTYEQYF. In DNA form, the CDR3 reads TGCAGCGCCACTAGCGGGGAGGGCCCAACCTACGAGCAGTACTTC.

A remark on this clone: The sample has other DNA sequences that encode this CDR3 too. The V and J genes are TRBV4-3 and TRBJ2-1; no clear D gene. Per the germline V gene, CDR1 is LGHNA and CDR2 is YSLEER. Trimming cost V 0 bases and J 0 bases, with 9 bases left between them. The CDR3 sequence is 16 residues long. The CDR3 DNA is TGCGCCAGCAGCCAAGATCGGGCAGGCTCCTACAATGAGCAGTTCTTC. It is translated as CASSQDRAGSYNEQFF.

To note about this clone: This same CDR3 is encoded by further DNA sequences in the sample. In nucleotides, the CDR3 is TGTGCCAGCAGTTTACAGGGGACAGATACGCAGTATTTT. It yields the protein CASSLQGTDTQYF. The chain recombines TRBV28 with TRBJ2-3; a weak D match, TRBD1 (6 bases). V lost 2 bases, J lost 3 bases, and 6 bases lay in between. The CDR3 runs 13 residues. Germline CDR1 MDHEN, CDR2 SYDVKM.

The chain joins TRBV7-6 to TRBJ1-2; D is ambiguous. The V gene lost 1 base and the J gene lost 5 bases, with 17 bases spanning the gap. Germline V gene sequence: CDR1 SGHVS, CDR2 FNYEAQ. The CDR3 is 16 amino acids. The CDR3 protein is CASSLGPAATTYGYTF. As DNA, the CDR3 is TGTGCCAGCAGCTTAGGTCCGGCAGCTACTACATATGGCTACACCTTC.

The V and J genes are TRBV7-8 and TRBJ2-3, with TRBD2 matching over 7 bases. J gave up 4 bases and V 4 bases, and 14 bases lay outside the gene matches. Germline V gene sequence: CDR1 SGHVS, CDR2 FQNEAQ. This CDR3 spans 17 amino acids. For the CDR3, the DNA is TGTGCCAGCAGCTCCTATCCCCGGGAGGACAACGCAGATACGCAGTATTTT. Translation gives CASSSYPREDNADTQYF. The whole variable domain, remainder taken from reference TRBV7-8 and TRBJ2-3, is GAGVSQSPRYKVAKRGQDVALRCDPISGHVSLFWYQQALGQGPEFLTYFQNEAQLDKSGLPSDRFFAERPEGSVSTLKIQRTQQEDSAVYLCASSSYPREDNADTQYFGPGTRLTVL.

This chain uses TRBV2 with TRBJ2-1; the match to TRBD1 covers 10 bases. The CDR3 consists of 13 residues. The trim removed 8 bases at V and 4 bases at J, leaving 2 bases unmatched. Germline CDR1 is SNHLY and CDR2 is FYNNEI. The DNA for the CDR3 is TGTGCCAGCGGGGACAGGGGATACAATGAGCAGTTCTTC. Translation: CASGDRGYNEQFF.